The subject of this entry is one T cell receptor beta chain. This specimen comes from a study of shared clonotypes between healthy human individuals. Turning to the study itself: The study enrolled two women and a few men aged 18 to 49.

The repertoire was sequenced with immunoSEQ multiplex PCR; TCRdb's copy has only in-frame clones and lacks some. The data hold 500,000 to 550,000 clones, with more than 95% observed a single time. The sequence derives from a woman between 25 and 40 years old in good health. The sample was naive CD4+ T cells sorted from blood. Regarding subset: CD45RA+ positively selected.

The CDR3 sequence: CATSRDPGTEQYF. DNA of the CDR3: TGTGCCACCAGCAGAGATCCCGGAACCGAGCAGTACTTC. V and J are TRBV15 and TRBJ2-7; D is unresolved. The ends were cut back, 0 bases at V and 6 bases at J, with 9 bases in the middle. Looked up from germline, CDR1 is LNHNV and CDR2 is YYDKDF (reference sequence). The CDR3 runs 13 residues.